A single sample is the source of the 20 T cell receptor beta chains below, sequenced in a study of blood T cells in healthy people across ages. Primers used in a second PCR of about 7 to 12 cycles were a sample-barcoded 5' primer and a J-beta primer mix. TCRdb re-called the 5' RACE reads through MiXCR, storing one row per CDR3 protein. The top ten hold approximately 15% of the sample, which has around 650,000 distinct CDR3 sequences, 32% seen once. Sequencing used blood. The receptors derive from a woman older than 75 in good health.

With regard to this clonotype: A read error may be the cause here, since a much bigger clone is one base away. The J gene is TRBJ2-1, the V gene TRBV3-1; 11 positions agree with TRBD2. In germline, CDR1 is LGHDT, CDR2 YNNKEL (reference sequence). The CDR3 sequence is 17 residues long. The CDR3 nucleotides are TGTGCCAGCAACCAAGAAGCTACTAGCGGGGGCTACAATGAGCAGTTCTTC. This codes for CASNQEATSGGYNEQFF.

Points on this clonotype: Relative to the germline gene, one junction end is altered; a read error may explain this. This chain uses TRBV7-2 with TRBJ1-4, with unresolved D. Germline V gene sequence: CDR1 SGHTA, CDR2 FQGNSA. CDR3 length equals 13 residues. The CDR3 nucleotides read TGTGCCAGCAGGGGTCCTGGAACTGAAAAACGGTTTTTT. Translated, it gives CASRGPGTEKRFF.

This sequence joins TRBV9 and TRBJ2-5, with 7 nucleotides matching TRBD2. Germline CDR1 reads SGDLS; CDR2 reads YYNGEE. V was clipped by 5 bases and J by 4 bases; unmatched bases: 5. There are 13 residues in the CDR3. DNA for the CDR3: TGTGCCAGCAGGGGGGGGGAAGGAGAGACCCAGTACTTC. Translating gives CASRGGEGETQYF.

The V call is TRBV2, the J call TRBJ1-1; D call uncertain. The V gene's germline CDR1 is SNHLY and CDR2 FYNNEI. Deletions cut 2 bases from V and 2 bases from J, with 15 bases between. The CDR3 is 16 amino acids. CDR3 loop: CASSEYQQSSNTEAFF. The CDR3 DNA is TGTGCCAGCAGTGAATATCAACAGTCCTCTAACACTGAAGCTTTCTTT. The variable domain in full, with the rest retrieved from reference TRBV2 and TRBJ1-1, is EPEVTQTPSHQVTQMGQEVILRCVPISNHLYFYWYRQILGQKVEFLVSFYNNEISEKSEIFDDQFSVERPDGSNFTLKIRSTKLEDSAMYFCASSEYQQSSNTEAFFGQGTRLTVV.

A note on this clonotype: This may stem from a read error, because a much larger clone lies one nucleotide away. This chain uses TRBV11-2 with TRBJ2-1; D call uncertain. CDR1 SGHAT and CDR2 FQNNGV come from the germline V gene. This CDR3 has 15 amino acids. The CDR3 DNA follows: TGTGCCAGCAGCTTAGATCGGAGCTCCTACAATGAGCAGGACTTC. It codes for CASSLDRSSYNEQDF.

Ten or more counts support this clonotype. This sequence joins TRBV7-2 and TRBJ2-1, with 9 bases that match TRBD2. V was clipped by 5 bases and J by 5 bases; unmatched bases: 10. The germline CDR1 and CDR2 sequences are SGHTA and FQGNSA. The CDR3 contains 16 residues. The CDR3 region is CASSEWGGGADNEQFF. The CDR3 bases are TGTGCCAGCAGCGAATGGGGCGGGGGGGCGGACAATGAGCAGTTCTTC.

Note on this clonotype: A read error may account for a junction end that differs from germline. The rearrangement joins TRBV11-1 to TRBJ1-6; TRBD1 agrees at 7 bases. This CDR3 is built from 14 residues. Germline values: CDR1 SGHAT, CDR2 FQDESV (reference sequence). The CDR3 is CASSFRDSNSPPHF. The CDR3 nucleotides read TGTGCCAGCAGCTTCCGGGACAGTAATTCACCCCCCCACTTT.

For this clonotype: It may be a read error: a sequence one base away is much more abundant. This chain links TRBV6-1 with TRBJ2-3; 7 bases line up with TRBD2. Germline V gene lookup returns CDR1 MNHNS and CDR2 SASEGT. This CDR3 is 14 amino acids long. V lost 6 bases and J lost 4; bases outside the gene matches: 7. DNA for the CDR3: TGTGCCAGCAGCTGGGGGAGGGGCGCAGATACGCAGTATTTT. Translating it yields CASSWGRGADTQYF.

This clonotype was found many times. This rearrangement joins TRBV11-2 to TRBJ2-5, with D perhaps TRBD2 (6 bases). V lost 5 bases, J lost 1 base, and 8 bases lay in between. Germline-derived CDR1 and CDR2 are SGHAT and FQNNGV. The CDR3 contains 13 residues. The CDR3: CASSAGLQETQYF. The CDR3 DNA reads TGTGCCAGCAGCGCGGGACTCCAAGAGACCCAGTACTTC.

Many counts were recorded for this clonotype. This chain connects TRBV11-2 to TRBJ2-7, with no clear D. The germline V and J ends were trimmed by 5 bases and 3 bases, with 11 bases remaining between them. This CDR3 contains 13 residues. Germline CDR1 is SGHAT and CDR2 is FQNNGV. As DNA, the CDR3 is TGTGCCAGCAGCCCGACCGCTGGCTACGAGCAGTACTTC. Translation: CASSPTAGYEQYF.

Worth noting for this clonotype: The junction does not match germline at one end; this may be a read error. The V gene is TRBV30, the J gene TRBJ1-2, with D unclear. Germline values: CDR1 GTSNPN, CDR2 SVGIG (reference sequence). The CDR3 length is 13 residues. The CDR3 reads CARSVLAAGGYTF. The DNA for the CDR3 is TGTGCCCGGAGTGTACTTGCAGCGGGTGGCTACACCTTC. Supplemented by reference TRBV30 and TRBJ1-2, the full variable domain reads SQTIHQWPATLVQPVGSPLSLECTVEGTSNPNLYWYRQAAGRGLQLLFYSVGIGQISSEVPQNLSASRPQDRQFILSSKKLLLSDSGFYLCARSVLAAGGYTFGSGTRLTVV.

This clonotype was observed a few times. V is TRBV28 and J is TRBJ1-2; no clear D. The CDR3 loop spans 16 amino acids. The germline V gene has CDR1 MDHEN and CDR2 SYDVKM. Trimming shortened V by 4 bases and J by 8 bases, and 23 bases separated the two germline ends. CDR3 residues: CASSSPGGKGGKGYTF. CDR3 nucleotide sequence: TGTGCCAGCAGTTCCCCGGGAGGGAAGGGAGGTAAAGGCTACACCTTC.

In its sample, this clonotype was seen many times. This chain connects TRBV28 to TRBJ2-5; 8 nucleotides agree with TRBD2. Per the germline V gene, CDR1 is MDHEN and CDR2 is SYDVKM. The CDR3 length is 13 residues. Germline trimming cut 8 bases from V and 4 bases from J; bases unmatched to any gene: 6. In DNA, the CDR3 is TGTGCCAGCCGGGGGGGGGGCCGAGAGACCCAGTACTTC. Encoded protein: CASRGGGRETQYF.

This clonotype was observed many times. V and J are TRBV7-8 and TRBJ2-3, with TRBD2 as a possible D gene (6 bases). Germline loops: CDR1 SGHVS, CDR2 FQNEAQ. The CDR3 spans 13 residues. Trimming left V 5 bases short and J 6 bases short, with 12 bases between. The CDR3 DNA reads TGTGCCAGCAGCCGACGCGGGGCGGATACGCAGTATTTT. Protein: CASSRRGADTQYF. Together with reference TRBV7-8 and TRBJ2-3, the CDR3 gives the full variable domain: GAGVSQSPRYKVAKRGQDVALRCDPISGHVSLFWYQQALGQGPEFLTYFQNEAQLDKSGLPSDRFFAERPEGSVSTLKIQRTQQEDSAVYLCASSRRGADTQYFGPGTRLTVL.

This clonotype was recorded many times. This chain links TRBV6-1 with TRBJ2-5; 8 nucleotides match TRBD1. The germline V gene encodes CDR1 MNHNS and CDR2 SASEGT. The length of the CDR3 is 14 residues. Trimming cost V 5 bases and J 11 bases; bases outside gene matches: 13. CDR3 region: CASSLYSSGGQQYF. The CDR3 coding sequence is TGTGCCAGCAGTCTATACTCTTCAGGGGGCCAGCAGTACTTC.

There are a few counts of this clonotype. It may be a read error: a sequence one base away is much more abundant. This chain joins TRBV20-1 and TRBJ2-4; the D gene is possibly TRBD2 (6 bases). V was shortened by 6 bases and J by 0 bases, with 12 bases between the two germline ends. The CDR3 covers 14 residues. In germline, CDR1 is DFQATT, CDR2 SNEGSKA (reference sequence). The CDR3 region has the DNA TGCAGTGCCTGCCGGCGGGGAGCCAAAAACATTCAGTACTTC. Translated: CSACRRGAKNIQYF.

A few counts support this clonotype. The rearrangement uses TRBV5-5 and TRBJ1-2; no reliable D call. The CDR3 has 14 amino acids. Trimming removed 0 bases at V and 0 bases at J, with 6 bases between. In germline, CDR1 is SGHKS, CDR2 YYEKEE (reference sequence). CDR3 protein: CASSLDPANYGYTF. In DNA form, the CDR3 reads TGTGCCAGCAGCTTGGACCCAGCTAACTATGGCTACACCTTC.

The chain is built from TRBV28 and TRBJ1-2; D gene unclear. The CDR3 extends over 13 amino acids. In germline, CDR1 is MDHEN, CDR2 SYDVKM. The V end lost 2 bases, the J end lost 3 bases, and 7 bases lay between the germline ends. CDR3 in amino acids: CASSLDTHYGYTF. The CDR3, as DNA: TGTGCCAGCAGTTTAGACACCCACTATGGCTACACCTTC.

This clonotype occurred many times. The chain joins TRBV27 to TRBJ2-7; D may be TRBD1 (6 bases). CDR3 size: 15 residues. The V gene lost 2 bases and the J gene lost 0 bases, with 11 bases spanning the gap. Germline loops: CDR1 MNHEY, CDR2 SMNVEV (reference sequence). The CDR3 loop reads CASSLRRGGSYEQYF. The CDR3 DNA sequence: TGTGCCAGCAGTTTACGGCGAGGGGGCTCCTACGAGCAGTACTTC.

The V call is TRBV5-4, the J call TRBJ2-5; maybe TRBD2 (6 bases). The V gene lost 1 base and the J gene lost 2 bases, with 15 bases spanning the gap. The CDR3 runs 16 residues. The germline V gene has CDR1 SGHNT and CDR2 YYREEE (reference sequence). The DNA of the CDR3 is TGTGCCAGCAGCTTGCGCGGGGCGATAAGACAAGAGACCCAGTACTTC. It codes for CASSLRGAIRQETQYF.